The next 19 T cell receptor beta chains were all read from a single sample in a study of blood T cells in healthy people across ages. Primed by a sample-barcoded 5' primer and a J-beta primer mix, a second PCR proceeded for roughly 6 to 12 cycles. TCRdb called the 5' RACE reads again in MiXCR, with one record for every CDR3 protein. Among over 1,200,000 distinct CDR3 sequences, almost 60% were seen once, and the ten largest hold more than 6%. Input material: blood. The source is a man between 18 and 35 years old in good health.

This clonotype showed up just a few times. The chain couples TRBV4-1 to TRBJ2-7; D ambiguous. V was trimmed by 1 base and J by 5 bases, leaving 9 bases between them. The CDR3 consists of 13 residues. The germline V gene encodes CDR1 MGHRA and CDR2 YSYEKL. CDR3 amino acids: CASSQVSGNEQYF. The CDR3 nucleotides are TGCGCCAGCAGCCAAGTATCCGGCAACGAGCAGTACTTC.

The CDR3 reads CATSREGGGLETQYF. The CDR3 bases are TGTGCCACCAGCAGAGAGGGAGGAGGGTTGGAGACCCAGTACTTC. V usage is TRBV15 and J usage is TRBJ2-5, with D possibly matching TRBD2 (6 bases). Looked up from germline, CDR1 is LNHNV and CDR2 is YYDKDF (reference sequence). The V and J ends lost 0 bases and 5 bases respectively, with 13 bases between them. The CDR3 is 15 amino acids.

The V gene is TRBV5-1, the J gene TRBJ1-1, with D perhaps TRBD1 (5 bases). CDR3 length: 16 amino acids. Germline loops: CDR1 SGHRS, CDR2 YFSETQ. V was trimmed by 0 bases and J by 4 bases, leaving 16 bases between them. This chain's CDR3 is CASSLVGTLPATEAFF. The CDR3 nucleotides read TGCGCCAGCAGCTTGGTGGGGACCCTACCTGCCACTGAAGCTTTCTTT.

This rearrangement joins TRBV6-1 to TRBJ1-2, with 7 bases fitting TRBD1. V shed 11 bases and J 7 bases; nucleotides not matched to a gene: 10. CDR1 is MNHNS, CDR2 SASEGT, per germline. The CDR3 is 12 amino acids. CDR3 in amino acids: CAAGTDIFGYTF. The CDR3 region has the DNA TGTGCCGCGGGGACAGATATTTTTGGCTACACCTTC.

There are a few counts of this clonotype. The genes are TRBV6-6 and TRBJ2-1; TRBD2 agrees at 9 bases. V gave up 5 bases and J gave up 8 bases; unmatched junction bases: 10. CDR1 and CDR2 from the germline V gene are MNHNY and SVGAGI (reference sequence). This CDR3 is built from 15 residues. DNA for the CDR3: TGTGCCAGCAGTACCGGGACTAGCTATCCCCATGAGCAGTTCTTC. It encodes CASSTGTSYPHEQFF.

In its sample, this clonotype was seen a few times. V usage is TRBV30 and J usage is TRBJ2-3; the match to TRBD1 covers 7 bases. Germline V lookup: CDR1 GTSNPN, CDR2 SVGIG (reference sequence). This CDR3 region has 15 residues. Trimming took 0 bases from V and 4 from J; bases not matched to a gene: 7. CDR3 DNA sequence: TGTGCCTGGAGTGTAAGGCGGCAGGGGGCAGATACGCAGTATTTT. Protein sequence: CAWSVRRQGADTQYF.

In its sample, this clonotype was seen a few times. The CDR3 DNA reads TGTGCCAGCAGCTTAGCGCTTGACATTCAGTACTTC. Protein product: CASSLALDIQYF. This chain links TRBV7-9 with TRBJ2-4; D unresolved. Germline CDR1 and CDR2: SEHNR and FQNEAQ (reference sequence). The CDR3 totals 12 residues. Between the trimmed V and J ends, which lost 0 bases and 8 bases, there was a span of 5 bases.

This clonotype has only one observation. The rearrangement joins TRBV19 to TRBJ1-2, with TRBD1 identical over 7 bases. The CDR3 is made up of 14 amino acids. Trimming cost V 7 bases and J 2 bases; bases outside gene matches: 7. The germline V gene has CDR1 LNHDA and CDR2 SQIVND (reference sequence). In DNA, the CDR3 is TGTGCCAGTACCAGACAGGGTATAAACTATGGCTACACCTTC. Its translation is CASTRQGINYGYTF.

This chain connects TRBV12-3 or TRBV12-4 to TRBJ2-7, with D unclear. Trimming took off 5 bases at V and 5 bases at J, with 10 bases between the two ends. The CDR3 sequence is 12 residues long. CDR3 region: CASSLAAHEQYF. The DNA for the CDR3 is TGTGCCAGCAGTCTTGCGGCACACGAGCAGTACTTC.

Only a few counts were recorded for this clonotype. The chain uses TRBV20-1 and TRBJ1-4; TRBD1 might be the D (6 bases). The V end lost 4 bases, the J end lost 7 bases, and 10 bases lay between the germline ends. CDR1 and CDR2 (germline): DFQATT, SNEGSKA (reference sequence). The CDR3 spans 12 residues. CDR3 sequence: CSAIRGGEKLFF. Here the CDR3 DNA reads TGCAGTGCTATAAGGGGGGGTGAAAAACTGTTTTTT.

This clonotype came up a few times. The rearrangement joins TRBV5-1 to TRBJ2-1, with a weak D call TRBD2 (5 bases). V shed 9 bases and J shed 5 bases, with 21 bases lying between them. From germline, CDR1 is SGHRS and CDR2 YFSETQ. The CDR3 contains 15 residues. The CDR3 protein is CATSPEPGIHNEQFF. CDR3 coding DNA: TGCGCCACAAGCCCGGAACCGGGGATCCACAATGAGCAGTTCTTC.

This chain's CDR3 is CASSLFWKRSTDTQYF. The CDR3 nucleotides are TGTGCCAGCAGCTTGTTTTGGAAACGAAGCACAGATACGCAGTATTTT. V is TRBV5-6 and J is TRBJ2-3; D remains ambiguous. Trimming pared 1 base from V and 0 bases from J, leaving 12 bases between. Germline V gives CDR1 SGHDT, CDR2 YYEEEE. CDR3 size: 16 residues.

This clonotype was counted a single time. J is TRBJ2-1 and V is TRBV20-1; D is possibly TRBD1 (6 bases). The V and J ends lost 3 bases and 11 bases respectively, with 20 bases between them. Germline-derived CDR1 and CDR2 are DFQATT and SNEGSKA (reference sequence). The length of the CDR3 is 14 residues. CDR3: CSASLTGKGGQQFF. The CDR3 DNA reads TGCAGTGCTAGCCTTACAGGGAAAGGGGGTCAGCAGTTCTTC.

This sequence joins TRBV4-1 and TRBJ2-7, with a possible D match to TRBD2 (6 bases). Trimming took 0 bases from V and 4 from J, leaving 13 bases between them. This CDR3 has 15 residues. Per the germline V gene, CDR1 is MGHRA and CDR2 is YSYEKL. In DNA, the CDR3 is TGCGCCAGCAGCCAAGATCCGGGTGCGGGGTACGAGCAGTACTTC. It is translated as CASSQDPGAGYEQYF.

The chain couples TRBV24-1 to TRBJ2-3; D is perhaps TRBD1 (5 bases). V was cut by 5 bases and J by 5 bases, with 10 bases left in between. Germline-derived CDR1 and CDR2 are KGHDR and SFDVKD. This CDR3 region has 13 residues. The CDR3 nucleotides read TGTGCCACCAGTGTTCAGGGTTTAGATACGCAGTATTTT. Translated, it gives CATSVQGLDTQYF.

This clonotype was counted a few times. This CDR3 reads CSARPRGFANEKLFF. The CDR3 DNA sequence: TGCAGTGCTAGACCCCGGGGGTTTGCTAATGAAAAACTGTTTTTT. V usage is TRBV20-1 and J usage is TRBJ1-4; D possibly corresponds to TRBD1 (5 bases). There are 15 residues in the CDR3. The germline V gene has CDR1 DFQATT and CDR2 SNEGSKA (reference sequence). V lost 2 bases and J lost 3, with 13 bases in between.

The CDR3 DNA reads as TGTGCCAGCAGTTTCCCTGGGGGAGAGACAGATACGCAGTATTTT. This translates into CASSFPGGETDTQYF. This sequence joins TRBV12-3 or TRBV12-4 and TRBJ2-3; D is tentatively TRBD1 or TRBD2 (5 bases each). CDR3 length: 15 amino acids. Trimming took off 3 bases at V and 3 bases at J, with 13 bases between the two ends.

In its sample, this clonotype was seen a few times. The chain uses TRBV3-1 and TRBJ1-1, with 9 bases fitting TRBD1. With V trimmed by 4 bases and J by 8 bases, 11 bases remained unmatched. The CDR3 runs 15 residues. Germline-derived CDR1 and CDR2 are LGHDT and YNNKEL (reference sequence). The CDR3 nucleotides are TGTGCCAGCAGCCCTCCGAGGACAGGGGCCGCCGAAGCTTTCTTT. Amino acids: CASSPPRTGAAEAFF.

The rearrangement uses TRBV4-1 and TRBJ1-4; D is perhaps TRBD1 (5 bases). Germline values: CDR1 MGHRA, CDR2 YSYEKL. This CDR3 has 13 residues. V was trimmed by 4 bases and J by 7 bases, leaving 10 bases between them. The CDR3 is CASSLWGGEKLFF. The DNA of the CDR3 is TGCGCCAGCAGCCTGTGGGGCGGTGAAAAACTGTTTTTT.